This passage covers 9 T cell receptor beta chains from one sample sequenced in a study of blood T cell repertoires in COVID-19 (dated by TCRdb to 2018 to 2020). Library preparation used the immunoSEQ multiplex PCR assay. Not all clones reach the TCRdb copy of this immuneACCESS table, which keeps in-frame sequences only. Checked studies attribute under half of the gap to unresolved V genes and leave the rest unexplained. The sample contains approximately 45,000 clones, approximately 70% of them found a single time. Roughly 61% of the sample is held by the ten biggest clonotypes. Sequencing was done on a sample of peripheral blood. These receptors all come from a man at least 80 years old with acute or convalescent COVID-19.

The rearrangement joins TRBV28 to TRBJ2-1; 7 bases match TRBD2. CDR1 is MDHEN and CDR2 is SYDVKM in the germline V gene. The CDR3 consists of 14 residues. After removal of 3 bases from V and 7 bases from J, the junction contained 6 bases not matched to a gene. CDR3 amino acids: CASSFLAAVNEQFF. CDR3 bases: TGTGCCAGCAGTTTTCTAGCGGCGGTAAATGAGCAGTTCTTC.

This rearrangement joins TRBV5-4 to TRBJ2-1, with TRBD2 matching 13 bases. Trimming cost V 4 bases and J 7 bases; bases outside gene matches: 5. The CDR3 has 15 residues. CDR1 and CDR2 from the germline V gene are SGHNT and YYREEE (reference sequence). CDR3 sequence: CASSPPGLAGNEQFF. CDR3 sequence (DNA): TGTGCCAGCAGCCCCCCGGGACTAGCGGGAAATGAGCAGTTCTTC. The full variable domain, in which reference TRBV5-4 and TRBJ2-1 provide the parts outside the CDR3, is ETGVTQSPTHLIKTRGQQVTLRCSSQSGHNTVSWYQQALGQGPQFIFQYYREEENGRGNFPPRFSGLQFPNYSSELNVNALELDDSALYLCASSPPGLAGNEQFFGPGTRLTVL.

This clone was recorded at least ten times. The gene calls are TRBV6-5 and TRBJ1-3; D uncertain. V was cut by 2 bases and J by 0 bases, with 8 bases left in between. Germline values: CDR1 MNHEY, CDR2 SVGAGI. The CDR3 sequence is 15 residues long. This CDR3 reads CASSYGRSSGNTIYF. The CDR3 nucleotides are TGTGCCAGCAGTTACGGCAGAAGCTCTGGAAACACCATATATTTT.

The chain carries TRBV25-1 and TRBJ1-4, with TRBD1 identical over 7 bases. This CDR3 has 15 amino acids. Germline assignment: CDR1 MGHDK and CDR2 SYGVNS. J was trimmed by 7 bases and V by 3 bases; bases with no gene match: 8. The CDR3 DNA is TGTGCCAGCAGTGACCACAGGGGCCTATCTGAAAAACTGTTTTTT. Residues: CASSDHRGLSEKLFF.

This clone was seen only a few times. The J gene is TRBJ2-2, the V gene TRBV4-1, with 13 bases fitting TRBD2. The CDR3 loop spans 17 amino acids. Germline values: CDR1 MGHRA, CDR2 YSYEKL. Trimming took 4 bases from V and 5 from J; bases not matched to a gene: 7. In nucleotides, the CDR3 is TGCGCCAGCAGCCCGAGGACTAGCGGGAGACAAACCGGGGAGCTGTTTTTT. Its protein product is CASSPRTSGRQTGELFF.

The chain employs TRBV12-3 or TRBV12-4 and TRBJ2-1, with D perhaps matching TRBD2 (5 bases). The CDR3 covers 12 residues. Deletions cut 4 bases from V and 8 bases from J, with 9 bases between. The CDR3 DNA sequence: TGTGCCAGCAGTTGGAGGCAAGATGAGCAGTTCTTC. Translating gives CASSWRQDEQFF.

This clone has just a few counts. V usage is TRBV7-9 and J usage is TRBJ2-1, with D possibly being TRBD2 (5 bases). CDR1 SEHNR and CDR2 FQNEAQ come from the germline V gene (reference sequence). Trimming left V 0 bases short and J 6 bases short, with 6 bases between. The CDR3 runs 13 residues. CDR3 DNA: TGTGCCAGCAGCTTAGCCGGGATCAATGAGCAGTTCTTC. Protein sequence: CASSLAGINEQFF.

The chain is built from TRBV5-1 and TRBJ1-6; a weak D match, TRBD1 (5 bases). V lost 6 bases and J 7 bases, leaving 14 bases between the germline ends. The CDR3 consists of 14 residues. CDR1 SGHRS and CDR2 YFSETQ come from the germline V gene. CDR3 nucleotides: TGCGCCAGCACCCGGGGGGGTAACAATTCACCCCTCCACTTT. Protein product: CASTRGGNNSPLHF.

This clone has ten or more counts. This chain uses TRBV5-8 with TRBJ2-3; D possibly corresponds to TRBD1 (6 bases). CDR1 is SGHTS, CDR2 YDEGEE, per germline. CDR3 size: 15 residues. Trimming left V 5 bases short and J 0 bases short, with 13 bases between. CDR3 sequence reads: CASSLGTWSTDTQYF. The CDR3 DNA sequence: TGTGCCAGCAGTCTTGGGACATGGAGCACAGATACGCAGTATTTT.